This T cell receptor beta chain was found in a study of T cells in Graves' hyperthyroidism and ophthalmopathy. CDR1 and CDR2 from the germline V gene are MNHNS and SASEGT. The CDR3 sequence is 15 residues long. With 5 bases removed from V and 0 bases from J, the gap between germline ends came to 13 bases. In this sample, this clonotype turned up many times. The antigen remains undetermined. Amplified TCR beta CDR3 regions derived from RNA transcripts. The HTBI primer set was used in a first-round RT-PCR of the TCR CDR3. TCRdb processed the multiplex PCR reads anew with MiXCR; each CDR3 protein has one entry. The table includes some 400,000 distinct CDR3 sequences, approximately 14% detected once. Study-wide findings and caveats: Blood shared most expanded thyroid clonotypes above 0.001.

Absence of ophthalmopathy progression within 18 months defined stable Graves' hyperthyroidism. The chain combines TRBV6-1 with TRBJ1-2; the D gene is possibly TRBD1 (6 bases). Sample: blood. This clonotype was sampled from a woman between 55 and 75 years old with Graves' hyperthyroidism. The CDR3 DNA reads TGTGCCAGCAGTCCCGGACAGACCGCTAACTATGGCTACACCTTC. Translation gives CASSPGQTANYGYTF.